The 12 T cell receptor beta chains given below trace back to one sample, sequenced in a study of blood T cell repertoires in COVID-19. The assay was immunoSEQ multiplex PCR, and TCRdb's table has in-frame clones only and misses some. The sample lists over 85,000 clones, around 90% occurring once. Sequenced material: peripheral blood. Receptor source: a woman aged 80 or older with acute or convalescent COVID-19.

This clone was observed a few times. The rearrangement links TRBV18 to TRBJ1-2; 8 bases are a match to TRBD1. Germline assignment: CDR1 KGHSH and CDR2 LQKENI. V shed 3 bases and J 7 bases; nucleotides not matched to a gene: 4. This CDR3 spans 13 amino acids. The CDR3 region is CASSPDRETGYTF. The CDR3 DNA reads TGTGCCAGCTCACCGGACAGGGAAACTGGCTACACCTTC.

This chain connects TRBV6-5 to TRBJ1-6; 9 bases are shared with TRBD1. The junction had 3 bases not matched to a gene; V was cut back by 7 bases and J by 8 bases. CDR3 length: 13 residues. Germline V lookup: CDR1 MNHEY, CDR2 SVGAGI. The CDR3 here is CASTGQGYSPLHF. In nucleotides, the CDR3 is TGTGCCAGCACTGGACAGGGGTATTCACCCCTCCACTTT.

The chain joins TRBV2 to TRBJ2-7; 14 nucleotides match TRBD2. Unmatched junction bases numbered 16, after V lost 8 bases and J lost 4 bases. This CDR3 has 18 residues. Germline values: CDR1 SNHLY, CDR2 FYNNEI. The DNA for the CDR3 is TGTGCCAGCGGAGGGGGGCCGGGACTAGCGGGAGAAGGTTACGAGCAGTACTTC. Its protein is CASGGGPGLAGEGYEQYF.

CDR3 loop: CASSLGLAGGVTDTQYF. The CDR3 nucleotides read TGTGCCAGCAGCTTAGGGCTAGCGGGGGGGGTCACAGATACGCAGTATTTT. The rearrangement links TRBV7-2 to TRBJ2-3, with 12 bases that match TRBD2. CDR3 length equals 17 residues. Germline values: CDR1 SGHTA, CDR2 FQGNSA. V shed 1 base and J 2 bases; nucleotides not matched to a gene: 4.

The chain couples TRBV6-5 to TRBJ2-1, with a tentative D call TRBD2 (6 bases). This CDR3 spans 15 amino acids. The germline gives CDR1 MNHEY, CDR2 SVGAGI. V was cut by 6 bases and J by 3 bases, with 15 bases left in between. DNA for the CDR3: TGTGCCAGCAGAACGGGAGCCTCGTTCTACAATGAGCAGTTCTTC. Translated, it gives CASRTGASFYNEQFF.

The rearrangement uses TRBV6-5 and TRBJ2-5; tentatively, D is TRBD1 (6 bases). CDR1 MNHEY and CDR2 SVGAGI come from the germline V gene. The CDR3 has 14 residues. V lost 6 bases, J lost 4 bases, and 15 bases lay in between. CDR3 coding DNA: TGTGCCAGCAGCGCCACAGGGATAGGAGAGACCCAGTACTTC. This gives the protein CASSATGIGETQYF.

Turning to this clone: One end of the junction varies from germline; a read error may be responsible. This sequence joins TRBV19 and TRBJ1-1, with a tentative D call TRBD1 (6 bases). CDR1 is LNHDA and CDR2 is SQIVND in the germline V gene (reference sequence). The CDR3 extends over 14 amino acids. This chain's CDR3 is CASRIGGGDVEAFF. CDR3 bases: TGTGCCAGTAGAATAGGAGGGGGAGACGTTGAAGCTTTCTTT.

Written as DNA, the CDR3 is TGCGCCAGCAGCCAAGCAGGGTTTGGGAATGAGCAGTTCTTC. Its protein product is CASSQAGFGNEQFF. The J gene is TRBJ2-1, the V gene TRBV4-1; D is perhaps TRBD1 (5 bases). V was pared by 1 base and J by 7 bases, with 11 bases between. CDR3 length: 14 residues. The germline CDR1 and CDR2 sequences are MGHRA and YSYEKL.

This clone was picked up one time. V is TRBV19 and J is TRBJ2-1; 9 bases fit TRBD2. Germline V gene lookup returns CDR1 LNHDA and CDR2 SQIVND (reference sequence). V was pared by 4 bases and J by 7 bases, with 8 bases of the junction left unmatched. This CDR3 is 15 amino acids long. CDR3 DNA: TGTGCCAGTAGTACCGTAGCGGGAGAAGGTAATGAGCAGTTCTTC. It encodes CASSTVAGEGNEQFF.

The chain employs TRBV28 and TRBJ1-6; D may be TRBD1 (6 bases). This CDR3 has 16 residues. V shed 3 bases and J shed 2 bases, with 11 bases lying between them. CDR1 MDHEN and CDR2 SYDVKM come from the germline V gene. The CDR3, as DNA: TGTGCCAGCAGTTTGACAGGAGGACCCTATAATTCACCCCTCCACTTT. Translated: CASSLTGGPYNSPLHF.

The chain uses TRBV5-5 and TRBJ2-1; 7 positions agree with TRBD1. The length of the CDR3 is 14 residues. Germline trimming cut 2 bases from V and 6 bases from J; bases unmatched to any gene: 5. The germline V gene has CDR1 SGHKS and CDR2 YYEKEE (reference sequence). CDR3 region: CASSFRGSGNEQFF. CDR3 nucleotides: TGTGCCAGCAGCTTCAGGGGGTCCGGCAATGAGCAGTTCTTC. Full variable domain (missing parts from reference TRBV5-5 and TRBJ2-1): DAGVTQSPTHLIKTRGQQVTLRCSPISGHKSVSWYQQVLGQGPQFIFQYYEKEERGRGNFPDRFSARQFPNYSSELNVNALLLGDSALYLCASSFRGSGNEQFFGPGTRLTVL.

The chain combines TRBV7-9 with TRBJ2-5; perhaps TRBD2 as D (5 bases). The germline V and J ends were trimmed by 8 bases and 10 bases, with 14 bases remaining between them. Germline CDR1 is SEHNR and CDR2 is FQNEAQ (reference sequence). The CDR3 has 11 residues. This CDR3 reads CASGTSSFQYF. Here the CDR3 DNA reads TGTGCCAGCGGAACGTCTAGCTTCCAGTACTTC. The variable domain in full, with the rest retrieved from reference TRBV7-9 and TRBJ2-5, is DTGVSQNPRHKITKRGQNVTFRCDPISEHNRLYWYRQTLGQGPEFLTYFQNEAQLEKSRLLSDRFSAERPKGSFSTLEIQRTEQGDSAMYLCASGTSSFQYFGPGTRLLVL.